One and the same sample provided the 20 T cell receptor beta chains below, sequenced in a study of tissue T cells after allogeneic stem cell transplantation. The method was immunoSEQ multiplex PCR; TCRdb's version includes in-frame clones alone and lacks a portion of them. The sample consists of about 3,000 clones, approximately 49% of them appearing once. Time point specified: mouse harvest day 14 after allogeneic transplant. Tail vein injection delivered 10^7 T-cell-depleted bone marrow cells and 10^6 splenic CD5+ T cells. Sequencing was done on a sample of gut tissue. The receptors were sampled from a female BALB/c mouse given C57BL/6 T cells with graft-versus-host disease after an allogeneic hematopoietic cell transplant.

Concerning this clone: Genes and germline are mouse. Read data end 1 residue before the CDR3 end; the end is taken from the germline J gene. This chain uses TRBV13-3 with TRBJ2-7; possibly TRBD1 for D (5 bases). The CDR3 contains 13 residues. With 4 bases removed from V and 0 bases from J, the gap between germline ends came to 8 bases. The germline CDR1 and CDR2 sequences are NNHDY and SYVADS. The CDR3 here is CASSLTASYEQYF. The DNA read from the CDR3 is TGTGCCAGCAGTCTGACAGCCTCCTATGAACAGTAC.

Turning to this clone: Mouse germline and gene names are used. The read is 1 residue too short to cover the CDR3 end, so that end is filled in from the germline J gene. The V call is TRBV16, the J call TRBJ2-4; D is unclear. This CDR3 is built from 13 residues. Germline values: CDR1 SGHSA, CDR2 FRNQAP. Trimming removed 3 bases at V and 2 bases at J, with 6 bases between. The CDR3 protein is CASSLGIQNTLYF. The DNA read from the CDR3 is TGTGCAAGCAGCTTGGGGATTCAAAACACCTTGTAC.

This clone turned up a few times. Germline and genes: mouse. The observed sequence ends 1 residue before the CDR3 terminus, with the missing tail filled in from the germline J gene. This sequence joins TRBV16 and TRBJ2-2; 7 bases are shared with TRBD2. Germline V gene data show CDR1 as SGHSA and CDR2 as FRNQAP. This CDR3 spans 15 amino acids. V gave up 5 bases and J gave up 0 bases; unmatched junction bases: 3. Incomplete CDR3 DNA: TGTGCAAGCAGCGCGGACTGGCCAAACACCGGGCAGCTCTAC. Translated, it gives CASSADWPNTGQLY. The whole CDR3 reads CASSADWPNTGQLYF.

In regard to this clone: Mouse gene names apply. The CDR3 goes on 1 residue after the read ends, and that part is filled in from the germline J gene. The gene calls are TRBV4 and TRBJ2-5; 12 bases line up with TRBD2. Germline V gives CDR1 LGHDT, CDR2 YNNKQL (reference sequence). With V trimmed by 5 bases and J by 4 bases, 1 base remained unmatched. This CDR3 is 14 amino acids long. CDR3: CASSDWGGEDTQYF. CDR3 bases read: TGTGCCAGCAGCGACTGGGGGGGCGAAGACACCCAGTAC.

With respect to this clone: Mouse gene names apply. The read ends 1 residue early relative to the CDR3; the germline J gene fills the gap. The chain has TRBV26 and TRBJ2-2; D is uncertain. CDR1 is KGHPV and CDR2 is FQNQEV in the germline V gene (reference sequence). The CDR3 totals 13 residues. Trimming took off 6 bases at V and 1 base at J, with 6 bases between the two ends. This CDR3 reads CASRGINTGQLYF. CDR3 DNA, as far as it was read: TGTGCCAGCAGAGGGATAAACACCGGGCAGCTCTAC.

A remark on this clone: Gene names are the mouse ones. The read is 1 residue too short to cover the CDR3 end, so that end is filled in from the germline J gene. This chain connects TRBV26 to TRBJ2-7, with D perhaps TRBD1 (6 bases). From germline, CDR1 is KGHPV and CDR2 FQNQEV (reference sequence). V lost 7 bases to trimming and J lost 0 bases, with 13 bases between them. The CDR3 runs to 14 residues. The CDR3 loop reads CASKMDSSSYEQYF. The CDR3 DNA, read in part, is TGTGCCAGCAAAATGGACAGTAGCTCCTATGAACAGTAC.

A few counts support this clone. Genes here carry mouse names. The part of the CDR3 DNA that was read is TGTGCCAGCAGTTTCCAGGTCCTCTATGCTGAGCAGTTC. Its protein product is CASSFQVLYAEQF. The whole CDR3 is CASSFQVLYAEQFF. The chain joins TRBV14 to TRBJ2-1; no definite D call. The sequence runs out 1 residue before the end of the CDR3; the remainder is reconstructed from the germline J gene. V lost 1 base and J lost 3, with 8 bases in between. Per germline, CDR1 SGHDT and CDR2 FRDEAV. The CDR3 is 14 amino acids. Full variable domain (missing parts from reference TRBV14 and TRBJ2-1): EAGVTQSPRYAVLQEGQAVSFWCDPISGHDTLYWYQQPRDQGPQLLVYFRDEAVIDNSQLPSDRFSAVRPKGTNSTLKIQSAKQGDTATYLCASSFQVLYAEQFFGPGTRLTVL.

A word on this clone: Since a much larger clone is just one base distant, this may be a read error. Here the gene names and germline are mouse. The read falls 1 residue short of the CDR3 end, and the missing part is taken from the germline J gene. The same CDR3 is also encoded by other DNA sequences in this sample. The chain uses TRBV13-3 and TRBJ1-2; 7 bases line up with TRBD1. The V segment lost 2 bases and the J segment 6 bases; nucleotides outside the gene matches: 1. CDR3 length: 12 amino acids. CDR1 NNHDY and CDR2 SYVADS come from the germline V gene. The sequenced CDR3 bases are TGTGCCAGCAGTGACAGGGGGACCGACTACACC. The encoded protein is CASSDRGTDYT. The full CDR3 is CASSDRGTDYTF.

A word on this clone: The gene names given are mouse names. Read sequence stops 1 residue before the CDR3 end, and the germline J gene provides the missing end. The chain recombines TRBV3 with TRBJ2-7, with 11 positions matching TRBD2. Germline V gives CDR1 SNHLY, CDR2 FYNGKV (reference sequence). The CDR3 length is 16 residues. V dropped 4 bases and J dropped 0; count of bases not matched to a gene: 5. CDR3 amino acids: CASSYRLGGSSYEQYF. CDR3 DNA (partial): TGTGCCAGCAGCTACCGACTGGGGGGGAGCTCCTATGAACAGTAC.

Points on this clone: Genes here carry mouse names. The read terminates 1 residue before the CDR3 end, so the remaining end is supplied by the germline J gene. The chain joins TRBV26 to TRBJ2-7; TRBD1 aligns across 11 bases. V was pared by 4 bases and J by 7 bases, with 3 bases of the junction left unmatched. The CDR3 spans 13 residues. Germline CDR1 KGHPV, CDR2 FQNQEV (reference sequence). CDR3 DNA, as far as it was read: TGTGCCAGCAGTCCGGACAGGGGGCAAGAACAGTAC. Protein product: CASSPDRGQEQY. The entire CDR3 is CASSPDRGQEQYF.

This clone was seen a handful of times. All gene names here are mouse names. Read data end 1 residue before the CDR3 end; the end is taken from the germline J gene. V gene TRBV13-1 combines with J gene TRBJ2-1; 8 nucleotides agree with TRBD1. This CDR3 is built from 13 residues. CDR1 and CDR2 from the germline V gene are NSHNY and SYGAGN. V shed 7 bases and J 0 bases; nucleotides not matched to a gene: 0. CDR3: CASGQGNYAEQFF. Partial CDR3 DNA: TGTGCCAGCGGACAGGGTAACTATGCTGAGCAGTTC.

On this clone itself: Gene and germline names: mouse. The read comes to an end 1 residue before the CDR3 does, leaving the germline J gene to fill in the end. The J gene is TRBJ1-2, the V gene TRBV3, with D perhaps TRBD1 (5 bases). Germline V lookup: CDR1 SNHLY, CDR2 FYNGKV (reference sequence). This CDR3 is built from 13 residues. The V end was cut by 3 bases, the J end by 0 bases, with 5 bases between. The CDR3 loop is CASSLTANSDYTF. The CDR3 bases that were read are TGTGCCAGCAGCTTGACAGCAAACTCCGACTACACC.

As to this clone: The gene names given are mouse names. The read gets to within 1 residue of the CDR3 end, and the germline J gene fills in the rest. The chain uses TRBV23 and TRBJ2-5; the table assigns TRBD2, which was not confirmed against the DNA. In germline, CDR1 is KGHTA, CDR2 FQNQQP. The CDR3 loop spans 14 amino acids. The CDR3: CSSSQETGEDTQYF. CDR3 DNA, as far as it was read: TGCTCCAGCAGTCAAGAAACTGGGGAAGACACCCAGTAC. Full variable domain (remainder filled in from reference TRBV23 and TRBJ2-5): DAAVTQKPRYLIKMKGQEAEMKCIPEKGHTAVFWYQQKQSKELKFLIYFQNQQPLDQIDMVKERFSAVCPSSSLCSLGIRTCEAEDSALYLCSSSQETGEDTQYFGPGTRLLVL.

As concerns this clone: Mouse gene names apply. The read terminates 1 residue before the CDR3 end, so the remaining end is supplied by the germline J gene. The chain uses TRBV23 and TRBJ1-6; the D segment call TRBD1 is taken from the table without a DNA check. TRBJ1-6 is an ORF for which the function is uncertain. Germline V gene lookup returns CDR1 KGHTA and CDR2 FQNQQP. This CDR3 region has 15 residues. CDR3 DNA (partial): TGCTCCAGCAGTTCCGGGACAGAAAATAATTCGCCCCTCTAC. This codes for CSSSSGTENNSPLY. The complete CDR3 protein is CSSSSGTENNSPLYF.

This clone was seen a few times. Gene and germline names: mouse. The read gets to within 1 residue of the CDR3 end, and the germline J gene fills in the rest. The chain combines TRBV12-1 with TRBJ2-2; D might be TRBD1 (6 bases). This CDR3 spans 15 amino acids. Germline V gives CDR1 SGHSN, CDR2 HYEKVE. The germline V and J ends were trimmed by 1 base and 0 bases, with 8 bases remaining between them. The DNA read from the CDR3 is TGTGCCAGCTCTCTTGGGACATCAAACACCGGGCAGCTCTAC. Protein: CASSLGTSNTGQLY. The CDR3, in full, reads CASSLGTSNTGQLYF.

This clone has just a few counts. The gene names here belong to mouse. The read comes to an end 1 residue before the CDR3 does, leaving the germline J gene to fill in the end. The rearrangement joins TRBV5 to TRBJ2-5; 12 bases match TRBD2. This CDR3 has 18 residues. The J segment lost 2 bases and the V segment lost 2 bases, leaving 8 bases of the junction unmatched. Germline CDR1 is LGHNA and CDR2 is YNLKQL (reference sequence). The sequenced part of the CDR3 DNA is TGTGCCAGCAGCCAAATCCCGGGACTGGGGGGTTTCCAAGACACCCAGTAC. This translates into CASSQIPGLGGFQDTQY. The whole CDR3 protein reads CASSQIPGLGGFQDTQYF.

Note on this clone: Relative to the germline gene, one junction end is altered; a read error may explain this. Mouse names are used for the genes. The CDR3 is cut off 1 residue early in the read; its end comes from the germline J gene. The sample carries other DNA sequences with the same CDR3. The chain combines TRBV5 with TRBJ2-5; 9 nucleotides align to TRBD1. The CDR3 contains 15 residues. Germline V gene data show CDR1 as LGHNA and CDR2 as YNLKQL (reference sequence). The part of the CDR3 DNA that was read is TGTGCCAGCAGCCAAAGACAGGGGGACCAGGACACCCAGTAC. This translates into CASSQRQGDQDTQY. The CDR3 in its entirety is CASSQRQGDQDTQYF.

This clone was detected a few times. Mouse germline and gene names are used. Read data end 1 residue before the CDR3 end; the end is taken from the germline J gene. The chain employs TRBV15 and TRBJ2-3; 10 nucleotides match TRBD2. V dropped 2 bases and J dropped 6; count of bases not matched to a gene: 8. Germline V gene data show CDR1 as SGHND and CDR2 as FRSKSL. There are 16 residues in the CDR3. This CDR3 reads CASSLLDWGQEETLYF. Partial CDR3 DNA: TGTGCCAGCAGTTTATTGGACTGGGGGCAAGAGGAAACGCTGTAT.

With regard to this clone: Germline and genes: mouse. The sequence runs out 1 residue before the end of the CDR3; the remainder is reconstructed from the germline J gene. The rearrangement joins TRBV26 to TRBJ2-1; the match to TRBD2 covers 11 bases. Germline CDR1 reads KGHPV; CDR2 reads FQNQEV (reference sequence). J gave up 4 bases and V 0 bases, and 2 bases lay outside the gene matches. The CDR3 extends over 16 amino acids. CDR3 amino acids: CASSLSTGGGYAEQFF. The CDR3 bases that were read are TGTGCCAGCAGTCTGTCGACTGGGGGGGGGTATGCTGAGCAGTTC.

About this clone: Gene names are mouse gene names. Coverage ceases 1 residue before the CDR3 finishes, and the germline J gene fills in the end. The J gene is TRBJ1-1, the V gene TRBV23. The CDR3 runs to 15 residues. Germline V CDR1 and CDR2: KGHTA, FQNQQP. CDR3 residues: CSSSQSEGGNTEVFF. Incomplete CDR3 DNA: TGCTCCAGCAGTCAATCGGAGGGAGGGAACACAGAAGTCTTC.